Listed below are T cell receptor beta chains from one sample, sequenced in a study of blood T cell repertoires in COVID-19. Repertoires were generated with immunoSEQ multiplex PCR, while TCRdb's copy carries only in-frame clones and drops some. This table has about 15,000 clones, 83% appearing once. Sequenced material: peripheral blood. The receptors shown here come from a man in his forties with active or convalescent COVID-19. The CDR3 runs from the conserved cysteine through the conserved F or W. D genes are given only for firm matches. Clone size appears in some rows only: once, few, many, or a class for an expanded clone.

length: 14; size: .; J: TRBJ2-3; V: TRBV11-2; D: .; DNA: TGTGCCAGCAGCTTAGGCAGGGGATCAGATACGCAGTATTTT; CDR3: CASSLGRGSDTQYF
length: 13; size: .; J: TRBJ1-1; V: TRBV29-1; D: .; DNA: TGCAGCGTGGGGCCCAGCAGGAACACTGAAGCTTTCTTT; CDR3: CSVGPSRNTEAFF
length: 15; size: once; J: TRBJ1-1; V: TRBV21-1; D: .; DNA: TGTGCCAGCAGCAAAGGATTGGACAGTAGTACTGAAGCTTTCTTT; CDR3: CASSKGLDSSTEAFF
length: 13; size: .; J: TRBJ2-7; V: TRBV5-4; D: .; DNA: TGTGCCAGCAGCTTGGTGGCGGGTCGGGAGCAGTACTTC; CDR3: CASSLVAGREQYF
length: 15; size: .; J: TRBJ2-5; V: TRBV11-2; D: TRBD2; DNA: TGTGCCAGCAGCTTCTCGACTAGCGGGACGGTGACCCAGTACTTC; CDR3: CASSFSTSGTVTQYF
length: 15; size: .; J: TRBJ2-5; V: TRBV9; D: .; DNA: TGTGCCAGCAGCGAGCGCCGGGGCCTGGGGGGGACCCAGTACTTC; CDR3: CASSERRGLGGTQYF
length: 14; size: .; J: TRBJ2-5; V: TRBV10-3; D: TRBD1; DNA: TGTGCCATCCGAACGGACAGGGGGCAGGAGACCCAGTACTTC; CDR3: CAIRTDRGQETQYF
length: 13; size: .; J: TRBJ2-7; V: TRBV29-1; D: TRBD2; DNA: TGCAGCGTTGAAGGCGGGGGGGTTCGCGAGCAGTACTTC; CDR3: CSVEGGGVREQYF
length: 14; size: .; J: TRBJ2-7; V: TRBV6-5; D: TRBD1; DNA: TGTGCCAGCAGTCTCCGGGACAGGGCGTACGAGCAGTACTTC; CDR3: CASSLRDRAYEQYF
length: 15; size: few; J: TRBJ2-1; V: TRBV4-3; D: TRBD2; DNA: TGCGCCAGCAGCCAGGGACTAGCGGGAGATAATGAGCAGTTCTTC; CDR3: CASSQGLAGDNEQFF
length: 14; size: .; J: TRBJ1-2; V: TRBV5-4; D: .; DNA: TGTGCCAGCAGCTCCCCCGGGGAGGACTATGGCTACACCTTC; CDR3: CASSSPGEDYGYTF
length: 13; size: .; J: TRBJ1-1; V: TRBV19; D: TRBD1; DNA: TGTGCCAGTAGCCCGACAGGGTTCGTGTCAGCTTTCTTT; CDR3: CASSPTGFVSAFF
length: 14; size: once; J: TRBJ2-7; V: TRBV19; D: TRBD1; DNA: TGTGCCAGTAGTATAGGGACAGGGAACTACGAGCAGTACTTC; CDR3: CASSIGTGNYEQYF
length: 14; size: .; J: TRBJ2-5; V: TRBV4-2; D: .; DNA: TGTGCCAGCAGCCAACAGACTTCGCAAGAGACCCAGTACTTC; CDR3: CASSQQTSQETQYF
length: 13; size: .; J: TRBJ1-2; V: TRBV2; D: .; DNA: TGTGCCAGCAGTTTAGACACGAACTATGGCTACACCTTC; CDR3: CASSLDTNYGYTF
length: 14; size: few; J: TRBJ2-7; V: TRBV7-9; D: .; DNA: TGTGCCAGCAGCCGGACACCTGAGTCCTACGAGCAGTACTTC; CDR3: CASSRTPESYEQYF
length: 17; size: .; J: TRBJ2-1; V: TRBV9; D: .; DNA: TGTGCCAGCAGCGCACCGCGTCAGGGGTCCACCTACAATGAGCAGTTCTTC; CDR3: CASSAPRQGSTYNEQFF
length: 16; size: once; J: TRBJ2-5; V: TRBV3-1/TRBV3-2; D: TRBD2; DNA: TGTGCCAGCAGCCAATTAGGCGGGAGATCCCAGAAGACCCAGTACTTC; CDR3: CASSQLGGRSQKTQYF
length: 18; size: .; J: TRBJ2-3; V: TRBV5-1; D: TRBD2; DNA: TGCGCCAGCAGCTTGCTCGGGACTAGCGGGAAATACACAGATACGCAGTATTTT; CDR3: CASSLLGTSGKYTDTQYF
length: 15; size: once; J: TRBJ2-1; V: TRBV5-6; D: .; DNA: TGTGCCAGCAGTGGGGGGGGCCGAGGTTACAATGAGCAGTTCTTC; CDR3: CASSGGGRGYNEQFF
length: 15; size: .; J: TRBJ2-7; V: TRBV2; D: .; DNA: TGTGCCAGCAGCGCCTCTGGCAGGGACTCCTACGAGCAGTACTTC; CDR3: CASSASGRDSYEQYF
length: 17; size: .; J: TRBJ2-7; V: TRBV28; D: TRBD1; DNA: TGTGCCAGCAGCTCCCACATATGGGACAGGGAAACCTACGAGCAGTACTTC; CDR3: CASSSHIWDRETYEQYF
length: 14; size: .; J: TRBJ1-1; V: TRBV7-2; D: .; DNA: TGTGCCAGCAGCTTAGGGGGCCTGAACACTGAAGCTTTCTTT; CDR3: CASSLGGLNTEAFF
length: 16; size: few; J: TRBJ1-4; V: TRBV24-1; D: TRBD1; DNA: TGTGCCACCAGTGATTCAGCGACAGGGTTTACTGAAAAACTGTTTTTT; CDR3: CATSDSATGFTEKLFF
length: 17; size: .; J: TRBJ2-1; V: TRBV4-3; D: .; DNA: TGCGCCAGCAGCCAAGATTTAGGAGGGGGGGCCGGGAATGAGCAGTTCTTC; CDR3: CASSQDLGGGAGNEQFF
length: 15; size: .; J: TRBJ1-5; V: TRBV19; D: .; DNA: TGTGCCAGTAGCCCGGGACACGTTAGCAATCAGCCCCAGCATTTT; CDR3: CASSPGHVSNQPQHF
length: 15; size: .; J: TRBJ2-1; V: TRBV4-2; D: TRBD2; DNA: TGTGCCAGCAGCCAAGTTGCTAGCGGCTACAATGAGCAGTTCTTC; CDR3: CASSQVASGYNEQFF